This T cell receptor (beta chain) is drawn from a study of cytomegalovirus exposure and HLA in healthy donors. Study information: The 120 or so validation repertoires matched the 600 to 700 first-cohort repertoires in platform, a later analysis reported. Study results and caveats: The classifier was said to identify cytomegalovirus status with high specificity and sensitivity.

Concerning this clone itself: Its antigen is still unknown.

CDR1 is MNHEY and CDR2 is SMNVEV in the germline V gene (reference sequence). CDR3 length equals 17 residues. Trimming cost V 8 bases and J 1 base, with 21 bases left between them. The donors were in the roughly 130-subject validation cohort; that cohort was separate from the roughly 730-subject first cohort. Only in-frame clones appear in the TCRdb table, and some are missing; sequencing was by immunoSEQ multiplex PCR. The table includes some 69,000 clones, just over 95% detected once. The sequencing sample was made of PBMCs. The sequence was obtained from a woman younger than 30 in good health and CMV-seropositive. V gene TRBV27 combines with J gene TRBJ1-5; the D gene is possibly TRBD1 (6 bases). The CDR3 here is CASSPGGGAGSNQPQHF. The CDR3 nucleotides read TGTGCCAGCTCTCCGGGGGGGGGCGCAGGGAGCAATCAGCCCCAGCATTTT.